This is a list of T cell receptor beta chains from one sample in a study of graft-versus-host responses after intestinal transplantation. The data were produced by immunoSEQ multiplex PCR, yet TCRdb's version contains in-frame clones alone and is incomplete. The sample gives about 29,000 clones, about 80% of which show up once; roughly 3.2% is in the top ten. The material sequenced was ileum tissue, taken 98 days after intestinal transplantation. The receptors originated from a human patient who received an intestinal transplant, so some T cells may come from the graft donor. Each CDR3 is given with its conserved first and last residue. The D gene is left open where the match is weak. Clone size appears in some rows only: once, few, many, or a class for an expanded clone.

j_call | v_call | d_call | clone_size | cdr3_nt | cdr3_aa
TRBJ1-1 | TRBV7-2 | - | few | TGTGCCAGCAGCTTCGTAGGTACTGAAGCTTTCTTT | CASSFVGTEAFF
TRBJ1-6 | TRBV11-2 | - | - | TGTGCCAGCAGCTCGAGTACACGTCGGGCACCCCTCCACTTT | CASSSSTRRAPLHF
TRBJ1-5 | TRBV6-1 | - | - | TGTGCCAGCAGGGACCCCAGGGAAGGCAATCAGCCCCAGCATTTT | CASRDPREGNQPQHF
TRBJ2-2 | TRBV13 | - | - | TGTGCCAGCAGAAGGGGCGCGAACACCGGGGAGCTGTTTTTT | CASRRGANTGELFF
TRBJ1-1 | TRBV6-5 | - | - | TGTGCCAGCAGTGAAGACGGAGGGTTCACTGAAGCTTTCTTT | CASSEDGGFTEAFF
TRBJ1-5 | TRBV14 | - | few | TGTGCCAGACCCTCGTTCTGGTCGCCCCAGCATTTT | CARPSFWSPQHF
TRBJ1-3 | TRBV27 | - | - | TGTGCCAGCAAGTACCCCCCGCACACCATATATTTT | CASKYPPHTIYF
TRBJ1-5 | TRBV19 | TRBD1 | - | TGTGCCAGTAGTGCCGGGACAGGGTTCAATCAGCCCCAGCATTTT | CASSAGTGFNQPQHF
TRBJ1-5 | TRBV2 | - | - | TGTGCCAGCAGTGTTATGGGGGGCAATCAGCCCCAGCATTTT | CASSVMGGNQPQHF
TRBJ1-2 | TRBV5-6 | TRBD1 | - | TGTGCCAGCAACCGATTCTGGGACAGCGCTAACTATGGCTACACCTTC | CASNRFWDSANYGYTF
TRBJ2-4 | TRBV2 | TRBD1 | - | TGTGCCACAGGACAGGACCTAGCCAAAAACATTCAGTACTTC | CATGQDLAKNIQYF
TRBJ2-3 | TRBV4-1 | - | - | TGCGCCAGCAGCCACCTTAGCGGATCTAGCACAGATACGCAGTATTTT | CASSHLSGSSTDTQYF
TRBJ1-6 | TRBV30 | - | - | TGTGCCTGGAGTGTAGGGAACACGGCCCATTCACCCCTCCACTTT | CAWSVGNTAHSPLHF
TRBJ2-7 | TRBV2 | - | - | TGTGCCAGCATGGGACCGGGCCTCCCCTACGAGCAGTACTTC | CASMGPGLPYEQYF
TRBJ2-3 | TRBV28 | TRBD2 | few | TGTGCCAGCAGCCGATATGCGGGGGGCGGGTCAGATACGCAGTATTTT | CASSRYAGGGSDTQYF
TRBJ1-5 | TRBV7-8 | TRBD1 | - | TGTGCCAGCAGCCGCGACAGGGTAGATTATCAGCCCCAGCATTTT | CASSRDRVDYQPQHF
TRBJ1-2 | TRBV27 | - | - | TGTGCCAGCAGTTTCGGGGGGATCTATGGCTACACCTTC | CASSFGGIYGYTF
TRBJ2-1 | TRBV5-4 | - | once | TGTGCCAGCAGCTTATACAGGAACAATGAGCAGTTCTTC | CASSLYRNNEQFF
TRBJ2-1 | TRBV5-1 | - | once | TGCGCCAGCAGCTCTCGGGTGGCAGGGGCGGACAATGAGCAGTTCTTC | CASSSRVAGADNEQFF
TRBJ2-5 | TRBV6-1 | - | once | TGTGCCAGCAGTACAGAGCAAGAGACCCAGTACTTC | CASSTEQETQYF
TRBJ1-3 | TRBV19 | - | - | TGTGCCAGTAGTATGCACAGGGCCCACACTCTGCTCTCTGGAAACACCATATATTTT | CASSMHRAHTLLSGNTIYF
TRBJ1-5 | TRBV7-2 | - | - | TGTGCCAGCAGCTTAGCATCCGGGGGCGGTCAGCCCCAGCATTTT | CASSLASGGGQPQHF
TRBJ1-6 | TRBV2 | - | - | TGTGCCAGCAGTTATTGGGGGGTACAGGAATCTGCACCCCTCCACTTT | CASSYWGVQESAPLHF